Each of the 23 T cell receptor beta chains below was sequenced from the same sample in a study of shared clonotypes between healthy human individuals. The method was immunoSEQ multiplex PCR; TCRdb's version includes in-frame clones alone and lacks a portion of them. The profile covers roughly 680,000 clones, with approximately 72% appearing a single time and around 1.8% taken by the ten largest. Material for sequencing was memory CD4+ T cells sorted from blood. Subset described: CD45RA-negative fraction. Every receptor here comes from a woman aged 25 to 45 in good health.

This clone came up a few times. V is TRBV7-7 and J is TRBJ2-2; D remains unclear. V lost 2 bases and J 5 bases, leaving 6 bases between the germline ends. CDR1 SSHAT and CDR2 FNYEAQ come from the germline V gene (reference sequence). The CDR3 is 13 residues long. This CDR3 is CASSLTVTGELFF. The DNA for the CDR3 is TGTGCCAGCAGCTTAACGGTTACCGGGGAGCTGTTTTTT.

The chain joins TRBV9 to TRBJ2-7, with 7 bases that match TRBD1. The V segment lost 4 bases and the J segment 0 bases; nucleotides outside the gene matches: 4. CDR3 length: 14 residues. CDR1 is SGDLS, CDR2 YYNGEE, per germline. CDR3 bases: TGTGCCAGCAGCCCGACAGGGAGCTCCTACGAGCAGTACTTC. This sequence encodes CASSPTGSSYEQYF.

The chain combines TRBV5-1 with TRBJ2-6; D may be TRBD1 (6 bases). The CDR3 covers 18 residues. With 4 bases removed from V and 0 bases from J, the gap between germline ends came to 17 bases. The germline V gene has CDR1 SGHRS and CDR2 YFSETQ. The CDR3 loop is CASSRAGTKPSGANVLTF. Here the CDR3 DNA reads TGCGCCAGCAGCAGGGCCGGGACAAAACCCTCTGGGGCCAACGTCCTGACTTTC.

The CDR3 DNA reads TGTGCCAGCAGGCATGATGGCTACACCTTC. Its protein product is CASRHDGYTF. This rearrangement joins TRBV6-6 to TRBJ1-2; D is unresolved. Trimming took 6 bases from V and 6 from J, leaving 5 bases between them. Germline V gene lookup returns CDR1 MNHNY and CDR2 SVGAGI (reference sequence). The length of the CDR3 is 10 residues.

This clone has only a few counts. The chain carries TRBV25-1 and TRBJ2-1; tentatively, D is TRBD1 (6 bases). The CDR3 totals 12 residues. The V and J ends lost 8 bases and 6 bases respectively, with 11 bases between them. Germline V gives CDR1 MGHDK, CDR2 SYGVNS. The CDR3, as DNA: TGTGCCAGCCGAACGACAGGCAATGAGCAGTTCTTC. Encoded protein: CASRTTGNEQFF.

This clone was observed a single time. The chain combines TRBV29-1 with TRBJ1-2; D not resolved. Germline lookup yields CDR1 SQVTM and CDR2 ANQGSEA. The CDR3 totals 12 residues. Trimming pared 7 bases from V and 0 bases from J, leaving 9 bases between. This CDR3 reads CSGILTNYGYTF. CDR3 DNA: TGCAGCGGGATATTAACTAACTATGGCTACACCTTC.

The chain recombines TRBV19 with TRBJ2-1, with 14 bases fitting TRBD2. J gave up 6 bases and V 5 bases, and 6 bases lay outside the gene matches. This CDR3 comprises 16 residues. CDR1 is LNHDA, CDR2 SQIVND, per germline (reference sequence). As DNA, the CDR3 is TGTGCCAGTAGTGGGGGACTAGCGGGAGTCTTCAATGAGCAGTTCTTC. Protein product: CASSGGLAGVFNEQFF.

The chain combines TRBV5-1 with TRBJ2-2, with a weak D call TRBD2 (5 bases). Trimming stripped 0 bases from V and 3 bases from J, with 9 bases between. Looked up from germline, CDR1 is SGHRS and CDR2 is YFSETQ. This CDR3 contains 15 residues. CDR3 region: CASSLGTGYTGELFF. CDR3 sequence (DNA): TGCGCCAGCAGCTTGGGGACGGGATACACCGGGGAGCTGTTTTTT.

This chain joins TRBV6-5 and TRBJ2-5; 8 bases fit TRBD1. Per germline, CDR1 MNHEY and CDR2 SVGAGI. CDR3 size: 15 residues. The J segment lost 5 bases and the V segment lost 6 bases, leaving 11 bases of the junction unmatched. DNA of the CDR3: TGTGCCAGCAGATCGCATCAGGGGGCGGGGGAGACCCAGTACTTC. Its protein product is CASRSHQGAGETQYF.

On this clone itself: This sample also contains other DNA sequences that code for the same CDR3. This rearrangement joins TRBV19 to TRBJ1-1; 11 nucleotides line up with TRBD1. The germline gives CDR1 LNHDA, CDR2 SQIVND (reference sequence). The CDR3 consists of 13 residues. The V gene end was trimmed by 6 bases and the J gene end by 8 bases; junction bases not matched to a gene: 5. CDR3 in amino acids: CASSRDRGGEAFF. The DNA of the CDR3 is TGTGCCAGTAGCCGGGACAGGGGGGGAGAAGCTTTCTTT.

Here the CDR3 reads CATSRGDRVYEQYF. Here the CDR3 DNA reads TGTGCCACCAGCAGAGGGGACAGGGTCTACGAGCAGTACTTC. This chain links TRBV15 with TRBJ2-7, with 9 bases aligning to TRBD1. The CDR3 is 14 residues long. V lost 1 base to trimming and J lost 3 bases; unmatched junction nucleotides: 1. Germline V gene sequence: CDR1 LNHNV, CDR2 YYDKDF (reference sequence). Full variable domain (outside the CDR3, taken from reference TRBV15 and TRBJ2-7): DAMVIQNPRYQVTQFGKPVTLSCSQTLNHNVMYWYQQKSSQAPKLLFHYYDKDFNNEADTPDNFQSRRPNTSFCFLDIRSPGLGDTAMYLCATSRGDRVYEQYFGPGTRLTVT.

This clone has a handful of counts. The V gene is TRBV2, the J gene TRBJ2-7, with TRBD1 identical over 7 bases. Germline values: CDR1 SNHLY, CDR2 FYNNEI. V was clipped by 3 bases and J by 5 bases; unmatched bases: 7. The CDR3 is made up of 14 amino acids. The chain's CDR3 is CASSEGYRGDEQYF. DNA for the CDR3: TGTGCCAGCAGTGAGGGGTACAGGGGCGACGAGCAGTACTTC.

The rearrangement joins TRBV9 to TRBJ2-1; 9 nucleotides agree with TRBD2. The V and J ends lost 0 bases and 10 bases, in that order; junction bases with no gene match: 5. Germline V gene sequence: CDR1 SGDLS, CDR2 YYNGEE. The CDR3 extends over 14 amino acids. CDR3 amino acids: CASSVGDSGREQFF. CDR3 nucleotide sequence: TGTGCCAGCAGCGTAGGCGATAGCGGGAGAGAGCAGTTCTTC. The variable domain in full, completed from reference TRBV9 and TRBJ2-1, reads DSGVTQTPKHLITATGQRVTLRCSPRSGDLSVYWYQQSLDQGLQFLIQYYNGEERAKGNILERFSAQQFPDLHSELNLSSLELGDSALYFCASSVGDSGREQFFGPGTRLTVL.

This clone is a singleton in its sample. J is TRBJ1-1 and V is TRBV5-1, with D tentatively TRBD1 (5 bases). The germline CDR1 and CDR2 sequences are SGHRS and YFSETQ. The CDR3 consists of 17 residues. Trimming took off 4 bases at V and 5 bases at J, with 24 bases between the two ends. The DNA of the CDR3 is TGCGCCAGCAGCCCCCGGATCGGGGCAGTGTCGGGGACTGAAGCTTTCTTT. The encoded protein is CASSPRIGAVSGTEAFF.

The V gene is TRBV7-6, the J gene TRBJ2-5; 15 bases match TRBD2. Trimming removed 5 bases from V and 5 bases from J; junction bases left unmatched: 3. The V gene's germline CDR1 is SGHVS and CDR2 FNYEAQ. This CDR3 contains 15 residues. CDR3 DNA: TGTGCCAGCAGCACGGGACTAGCGGGAGGCGAGACCCAGTACTTC. This codes for CASSTGLAGGETQYF. Full variable domain (outside the CDR3, taken from reference TRBV7-6 and TRBJ2-5): GAGVSQSPRYKVTKRGQDVALRCDPISGHVSLYWYRQALGQGPEFLTYFNYEAQQDKSGLPNDRFSAERPEGSISTLTIQRTEQRDSAMYRCASSTGLAGGETQYFGPGTRLLVL.

This clone has just a few counts. This chain joins TRBV18 and TRBJ2-7; 9 bases align to TRBD1. Per the germline V gene, CDR1 is KGHSH and CDR2 is LQKENI. CDR3 length: 16 amino acids. V dropped 2 bases and J dropped 6; count of bases not matched to a gene: 11. CDR3 residues: CASSPGRDRALREQYF. In nucleotides, the CDR3 is TGTGCCAGCTCACCAGGCAGGGACAGGGCACTACGCGAGCAGTACTTC.

The J gene is TRBJ2-2, the V gene TRBV13, with D uncertain. V lost 5 bases, J lost 7 bases, and 11 bases lay in between. Germline-derived CDR1 and CDR2 are PRHDT and FYEKMQ (reference sequence). The CDR3 runs 13 residues. DNA of the CDR3: TGTGCCAGCAGCGCCCGGGTTGACGGGGAGCTGTTTTTT. Encoded protein: CASSARVDGELFF.

V usage is TRBV19 and J usage is TRBJ2-7; 7 bases are a match to TRBD1. Germline trimming cut 0 bases from V and 0 bases from J; bases unmatched to any gene: 2. CDR1 and CDR2 (germline): LNHDA, SQIVND (reference sequence). CDR3 length: 15 residues. CDR3 region: CASSIETGTSYEQYF. In nucleotides, the CDR3 is TGTGCCAGTAGTATAGAGACAGGGACCTCCTACGAGCAGTACTTC.

V and J are TRBV20-1 and TRBJ1-1; no clear D. The CDR3 has 11 residues. V lost 7 bases, J lost 0 bases, and 6 bases lay in between. CDR1 DFQATT and CDR2 SNEGSKA come from the germline V gene (reference sequence). CDR3 nucleotides: TGCAGTGTGTCGGTGAACACTGAAGCTTTCTTT. This gives the protein CSVSVNTEAFF.

V and J are TRBV7-9 and TRBJ2-1, with D perhaps given as TRBD1 or TRBD2 (6 bases each). CDR1 is SEHNR and CDR2 is FQNEAQ in the germline V gene (reference sequence). Between the trimmed V and J ends, which lost 10 bases and 0 bases, there was a span of 25 bases. The CDR3 totals 18 residues. DNA for the CDR3: TGTGCCACCGGGGGCCCGCGACATCCTTCGAGCTCCTACAATGAGCAGTTCTTC. This translates into CATGGPRHPSSSYNEQFF.

The V call is TRBV19, the J call TRBJ1-1, with 7 bases matching TRBD1. Losses at the gene ends were 11 bases for V and 1 base for J; bases not matched to a gene: 7. Germline V gene sequence: CDR1 LNHDA, CDR2 SQIVND (reference sequence). This CDR3 region has 13 residues. CDR3 DNA sequence: TGTGCCTCACAGGGGCAGGAGAACACTGAAGCTTTCTTT. This gives the protein CASQGQENTEAFF.

This clone was detected once. The gene calls are TRBV14 and TRBJ2-7; D gene uncertain. The CDR3 has 16 amino acids. CDR1 and CDR2 from the germline V gene are SGHDN and FVKESK. V lost 1 base and J lost 3, with 16 bases in between. Written as DNA, the CDR3 is TGTGCCAGCAGCCAAGTAGTCTCGGGCGACGTCTACGAGCAGTACTTC. Its translation is CASSQVVSGDVYEQYF. The full variable domain, rest sourced from reference TRBV14 and TRBJ2-7, is EAGVTQFPSHSVIEKGQTVTLRCDPISGHDNLYWYRRVMGKEIKFLLHFVKESKQDESGMPNNRFLAERTGGTYSTLKVQPAELEDSGVYFCASSQVVSGDVYEQYFGPGTRLTVT.

V and J are TRBV5-4 and TRBJ2-1; D perhaps matches TRBD2 (5 bases). The V end was cut by 0 bases, the J end by 0 bases, with 10 bases between. The CDR3 totals 16 residues. Germline CDR1 is SGHNT and CDR2 is YYREEE (reference sequence). CDR3 DNA: TGTGCCAGCAGCTTGGCTGGACTCGGCTCCTACAATGAGCAGTTCTTC. Translation: CASSLAGLGSYNEQFF.